The T cell receptor beta chain under discussion was sequenced for a study of T cells in localized non-small cell lung cancer. Study-wide findings and caveats: Uninvolved neighboring lung showed the greatest T cell clonality, exceeding tumor. Sequencing involved a lone tumor region, leaving heterogeneity possible.

Notes on this clone: The antigen remains unidentified.

The table came from immunoSEQ multiplex PCR; TCRdb's copy has only in-frame clones and leaves some out. Among about 17,000 clones listed, about four fifths were seen once. The CDR3 extends over 13 amino acids. Germline loops: CDR1 KGHSH, CDR2 LQKENI. Trimming cost V 2 bases and J 3 bases, with 7 bases left between them. This material consisted of peripheral blood, taken before any cancer treatment. The clonotype originates from a male donor aged 60 or over with stage III lung adenocarcinoma. The chain is built from TRBV18 and TRBJ1-1; D is undetermined. CDR3 region: CASSPSVDTEAFF. CDR3 sequence (DNA): TGTGCCAGCTCACCATCGGTCGACACTGAAGCTTTCTTT.